The rows below give T cell receptor beta chains drawn from one sample of a study of chemoradiotherapy in HPV16-positive cancers. Only in-frame clones appear in the TCRdb table, and some are missing; sequencing was by immunoSEQ multiplex PCR. The profile covers about 22,000 clones, with approximately 92% appearing a single time and 17% taken by the ten largest. Sequencing used blood, obtained from a patient who underwent chemoradiotherapy. These receptors originate from a human donor with HPV-associated anogenital cancer. Each CDR3 is given with its conserved first and last residue. D genes are given only for firm matches. Rows may omit the clone size; those that give it use once, few, many or a size class.

D	size	J	length	V	CDR3	DNA
-	-	TRBJ2-3	15	TRBV27	CASNNYGPITDTQYF	TGTGCCAGCAACAACTACGGACCGATCACAGATACGCAGTATTTT
-	-	TRBJ2-2	15	TRBV27	CASSLSGRNTGELFF	TGTGCCAGCAGTTTATCCGGGAGAAACACCGGGGAGCTGTTTTTT
-	-	TRBJ2-3	15	TRBV11-1	CASSLVGGVTDTQYF	TGTGCCAGCAGCTTAGTCGGCGGGGTCACAGATACGCAGTATTTT
-	-	TRBJ1-5	15	TRBV25-1	CASSASAGAGQPQHF	TGTGCCAGCAGTGCCTCTGCAGGGGCCGGCCAGCCCCAGCATTTT
-	-	TRBJ2-7	15	TRBV14	CASSPIVRSMDEQYF	TGTGCCAGCAGCCCTATCGTCCGCTCAATGGACGAGCAGTACTTC
TRBD2	-	TRBJ2-1	15	TRBV29-1	CSVEEREDPPNEQFF	TGCAGCGTTGAAGAGCGGGAGGACCCGCCCAATGAGCAGTTCTTC
TRBD1	-	TRBJ1-1	15	TRBV7-9	CASSRGGPTNTEAFF	TGTGCCAGCAGTCGAGGGGGCCCAACGAACACTGAAGCTTTCTTT
-	-	TRBJ1-1	15	TRBV19	CASREAGRIMTEAFF	TGTGCCAGTAGAGAAGCAGGGAGGATTATGACTGAAGCTTTCTTT
-	-	TRBJ2-2	12	TRBV19	CAALALTGELFF	TGTGCCGCTCTAGCGCTCACCGGGGAGCTGTTTTTT
TRBD1	-	TRBJ1-5	15	TRBV19	CASSIDRGSNQPQHF	TGTGCCAGTAGTATTGACAGGGGTAGCAATCAGCCCCAGCATTTT
-	few	TRBJ1-2	16	TRBV4-2	CASSQDGMGGYVGYTF	TGTGCCAGCAGCCAAGATGGTATGGGAGGGTACGTCGGCTACACCTTC
-	-	TRBJ2-7	16	TRBV28	CASRTPTHPGAYEQYF	TGTGCCAGCAGAACCCCTACGCACCCCGGGGCCTACGAGCAGTACTTC
-	-	TRBJ1-2	12	TRBV19	CASSIQGYGYTF	TGTGCCAGTAGTATTCAGGGCTATGGCTACACCTTC
-	-	TRBJ2-7	13	TRBV19	CASSNVGAYEQYF	TGTGCCAGTAGTAACGTCGGGGCCTACGAGCAGTACTTC
-	-	TRBJ2-3	14	TRBV29-1	CSVASNFGAGGQYF	TGCAGCGTTGCGTCAAACTTCGGGGCTGGAGGTCAGTATTTT
TRBD1	-	TRBJ2-3	14	TRBV2	CASSRQGVRDTQYF	TGTGCCAGCAGTCGACAGGGGGTGAGAGATACGCAGTATTTT
-	-	TRBJ2-7	14	TRBV6-5	CASSYSGRTYEQYF	TGTGCCAGCAGTTACTCCGGCAGAACCTACGAGCAGTACTTC
TRBD2	-	TRBJ2-7	14	TRBV5-5	CASSARGNSYEQYF	TGTGCCAGCAGCGCGCGGGGGAACTCCTACGAGCAGTACTTC
-	once	TRBJ1-3	17	TRBV19	CASTSQGSPLSGNTIYF	TGTGCCAGTACGAGCCAGGGGTCCCCCCTCTCTGGAAACACCATATATTTT
TRBD1	-	TRBJ2-6	17	TRBV15	CATSTGQGVSGANVLTF	TGTGCCACCAGCACTGGACAGGGAGTCTCTGGGGCCAACGTCCTGACTTTC
-	-	TRBJ1-1	16	TRBV9	CASSVVSDFPNTEAFF	TGTGCCAGCAGCGTAGTATCGGACTTTCCGAACACTGAAGCTTTCTTT
TRBD2	-	TRBJ2-7	14	TRBV6-1	CASSKSGTSNEQYF	TGTGCCAGCAGTAAATCCGGGACTAGCAACGAGCAGTACTTC
-	-	TRBJ2-7	13	TRBV11-2	CASSLPGGNEQYF	TGTGCCAGCAGCTTACCAGGCGGCAACGAGCAGTACTTC
TRBD1	-	TRBJ1-2	15	TRBV2	CASSIRQGENYGYTF	TGTGCCAGCAGTATCCGACAGGGTGAAAACTATGGCTACACCTTC
TRBD2	few	TRBJ2-7	14	TRBV28	CASSPARGGNEQYF	TGTGCCAGCAGTCCGGCACGGGGAGGGAACGAGCAGTACTTC
-	-	TRBJ2-3	13	TRBV5-1	CASSLQGLDTQYF	TGCGCCAGCAGCTTACAGGGTTTGGATACGCAGTATTTT
-	-	TRBJ2-5	14	TRBV5-6	CASSFGAIQETQYF	TGTGCCAGCAGCTTTGGGGCTATCCAAGAGACCCAGTACTTC
-	few	TRBJ1-2	14	TRBV19	CASTTLGRRRGYTF	TGTGCCAGTACCACTCTCGGACGACGGCGGGGCTACACCTTC
-	-	TRBJ2-3	16	TRBV5-8	CASSTGLTLAKDTQYF	TGTGCCAGCAGCACGGGACTCACCCTGGCGAAAGATACGCAGTATTTT
TRBD2	-	TRBJ2-3	14	TRBV13	CASSVAGVADTQYF	TGTGCCAGCAGCGTAGCGGGAGTCGCAGATACGCAGTATTTT
-	-	TRBJ1-1	18	TRBV7-9	CASSPGLAFESGFRGAFF	TGTGCCAGCAGCCCAGGGCTGGCTTTTGAGTCAGGGTTTCGCGGAGCTTTCTTT
-	-	TRBJ2-1	14	TRBV7-8	CASSDRLPYNEQFF	TGTGCCAGCAGCGATAGACTACCATACAATGAGCAGTTCTTC
TRBD2	once	TRBJ2-2	17	TRBV5-6	CASSLTVSGANTGELFF	TGTGCCAGCAGCTTGACGGTTAGCGGGGCGAACACCGGGGAGCTGTTTTTT
-	-	TRBJ1-1	12	TRBV27	CASSLVGAQAFF	TGTGCCAGCAGTTTAGTGGGGGCGCAAGCTTTCTTT
-	-	TRBJ1-2	13	TRBV7-2	CASSSQVSYGYTF	TGTGCCAGCAGCTCACAGGTTAGCTATGGCTACACCTTC
TRBD1	few	TRBJ2-7	14	TRBV2	CASRPGTGGREQYF	TGTGCCAGCAGGCCGGGAACAGGGGGCCGAGAGCAGTACTTC
-	-	TRBJ2-5	13	TRBV5-4	CASSLDGRETQYF	TGTGCCAGCAGCTTGGATGGCCGGGAGACCCAGTACTTC
TRBD1	-	TRBJ2-1	16	TRBV5-1	CASSLGSGGSYNEQFF	TGCGCCAGCAGCCTTGGGTCAGGGGGCTCCTACAATGAGCAGTTCTTC
-	-	TRBJ2-3	14	TRBV5-5	CATGRGFSTDTQYF	TGTGCCACTGGTCGTGGATTTAGCACAGATACGCAGTATTTT
TRBD2	-	TRBJ2-3	20	TRBV4-2	CASSQDLSSGLAGGEDTQYF	TGTGCCAGCAGCCAAGATCTTTCTTCGGGACTAGCGGGGGGGGAAGATACGCAGTATTTT
-	few	TRBJ2-3	13	TRBV6-4	CASSLGSTDTQYF	TGTGCCAGCAGTCTCGGTAGCACAGATACGCAGTATTTT
-	-	TRBJ2-3	15	TRBV18	CASSSRTGSTDTQYF	TGTGCCAGCTCATCACGGACGGGGAGCACAGATACGCAGTATTTT
-	-	TRBJ2-1	15	TRBV7-6	CASSSTGWIDNEQFF	TGTGCCAGCAGCTCGACGGGGTGGATCGACAATGAGCAGTTCTTC
-	-	TRBJ2-7	14	TRBV7-9	CASSSDIPPYEQYF	TGTGCCAGCAGCTCGGACATTCCTCCCTACGAGCAGTACTTC
-	-	TRBJ2-7	15	TRBV2	CASSEMAALGYEQYF	TGTGCCAGCAGTGAAATGGCGGCGCTCGGCTACGAGCAGTACTTC
-	-	TRBJ1-5	15	TRBV5-8	CASSFRGNSNQPQHF	TGTGCCAGCAGCTTTCGGGGCAATAGCAATCAGCCCCAGCATTTT
TRBD1	-	TRBJ1-5	13	TRBV6-5	CASRLQGNQPQHF	TGTGCCAGCAGATTACAGGGGAATCAGCCCCAGCATTTT
TRBD2	-	TRBJ2-5	18	TRBV7-8	CASRQNRVSGRARETQYF	TGTGCCAGCAGACAAAATCGCGTTTCCGGGAGGGCCCGGGAGACCCAGTACTTC
-	-	TRBJ2-3	15	TRBV7-7	CASSPGTASTDTQYF	TGTGCCAGCAGCCCAGGGACGGCAAGCACAGATACGCAGTATTTT
-	-	TRBJ2-7	13	TRBV7-2	CASSTIISYEQYF	TGTGCCAGCAGCACCATAATCTCCTACGAGCAGTACTTC
-	-	TRBJ2-2	14	TRBV7-9	CASSLEVGPGELFF	TGTGCCAGCAGCTTAGAGGTGGGGCCCGGGGAGCTGTTTTTT
TRBD2	-	TRBJ2-1	15	TRBV19	CASSPTSGRVNEQFF	TGTGCCAGTAGTCCGACTAGCGGGAGGGTCAATGAGCAGTTCTTC
-	-	TRBJ1-4	14	TRBV18	CASSPNKGHEKLFF	TGTGCCAGCTCACCAAACAAGGGGCATGAAAAACTGTTTTTT
-	-	TRBJ2-5	13	TRBV9	CASSAGGQETQYF	TGTGCCAGCAGCGCAGGGGGGCAAGAGACCCAGTACTTC
-	-	TRBJ2-5	12	TRBV18	CASSPFSETQYF	TGTGCCAGCTCACCGTTTTCCGAGACCCAGTACTTC